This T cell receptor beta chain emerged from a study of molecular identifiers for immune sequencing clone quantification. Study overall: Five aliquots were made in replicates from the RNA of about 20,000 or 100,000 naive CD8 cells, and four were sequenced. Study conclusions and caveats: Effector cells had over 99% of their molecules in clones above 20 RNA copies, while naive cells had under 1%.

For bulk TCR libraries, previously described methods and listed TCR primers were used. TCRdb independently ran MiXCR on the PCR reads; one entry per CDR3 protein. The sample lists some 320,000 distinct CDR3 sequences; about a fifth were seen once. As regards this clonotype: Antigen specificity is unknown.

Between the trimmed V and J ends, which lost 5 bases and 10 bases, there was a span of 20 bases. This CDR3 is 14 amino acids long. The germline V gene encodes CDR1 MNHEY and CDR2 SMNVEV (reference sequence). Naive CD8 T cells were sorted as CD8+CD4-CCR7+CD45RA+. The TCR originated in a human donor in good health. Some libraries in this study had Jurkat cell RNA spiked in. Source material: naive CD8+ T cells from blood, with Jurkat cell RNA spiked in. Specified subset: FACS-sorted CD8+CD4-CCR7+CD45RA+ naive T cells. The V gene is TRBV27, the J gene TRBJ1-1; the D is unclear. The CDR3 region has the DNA TGTGCCAGCAGTCCAAACGGACGGGCCCGTCGAGCTTTCTTT. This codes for CASSPNGRARRAFF.